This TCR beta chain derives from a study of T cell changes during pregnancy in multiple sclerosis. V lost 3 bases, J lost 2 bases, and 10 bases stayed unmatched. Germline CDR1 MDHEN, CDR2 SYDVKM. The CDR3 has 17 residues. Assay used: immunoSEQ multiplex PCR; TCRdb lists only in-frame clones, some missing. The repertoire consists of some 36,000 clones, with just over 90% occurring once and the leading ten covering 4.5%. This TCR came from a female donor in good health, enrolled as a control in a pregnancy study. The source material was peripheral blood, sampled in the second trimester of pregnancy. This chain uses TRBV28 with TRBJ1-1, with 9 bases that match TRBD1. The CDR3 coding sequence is TGTGCCAGCAGTTTCCCTCGGGACAGGGAGGTAAACACTGAAGCTTTCTTT. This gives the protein CASSFPRDREVNTEAFF.